Below, 18 T cell receptor beta chains from the same sample are listed, as sequenced in a study of CD8+ T cells in alopecia areata. Cutaneous lymph node cells were pooled, and they were sorted using CD4, CD8alpha, NKG2D, NKG2ACE and other markers. As the sequencing template, cDNA was produced by extracting RNA and reverse transcribing it. Using immunoSEQ multiplex PCR, the repertoire was profiled, and TCRdb retains in-frame clones only, with some absent. The repertoire has 290,000 or so clones, none seen only once; the ten largest take 1.2%. The sample comprised CD4+ T cells sorted from a lymph node. These receptors came from a C3H/HeJ mouse with alopecia areata. The strain is characterized by the MHC haplotype H2-k.

As concerns this clone: Gene names denote mouse genes. The read terminates 4 residues before the CDR3 end, so the remaining end is supplied by the germline J gene. The chain combines TRBV19 with TRBJ2-3; 7 positions agree with TRBD1. V lost 6 bases to trimming and J lost 1 base; unmatched junction nucleotides: 5. Germline CDR1 FNHDT, CDR2 SITEND (reference sequence). The CDR3 contains 14 residues. The sequenced part of the CDR3 DNA is TGTGCCAGCACCCACAGGGGTGGTGCAGAA. Its translation: CASTHRGGAE. The entire CDR3 is CASTHRGGAETLYF. Full variable domain (remainder filled in from reference TRBV19 and TRBJ2-3): GGIITQTPKFLIGQEGQKLTLKCQQNFNHDTMYWYRQDSGKGLRLIYYSITENDLQKGDLSEGYDASREKKSSFSLTVTSAQKNEMAVFLCASTHRGGAETLYFGSGTRLTVL.

This clone has more than one count but fewer than ten. The gene names given are mouse names. The read ends 4 residues before the CDR3 terminus; that terminus is restored from the germline J gene. This chain links TRBV19 with TRBJ2-3, with D hard to call. This CDR3 has 14 residues. The germline gives CDR1 FNHDT, CDR2 SITEND (reference sequence). V shed 2 bases and J shed 0 bases, with 7 bases lying between them. Partial CDR3 DNA: TGTGCCAGCAGTATCCAATATAGTGCAGAA. Translated: CASSIQYSAE. The whole CDR3 protein is CASSIQYSAETLYF.

With regard to this clone: Mouse names are used for the genes. The read ends 4 residues before the CDR3 terminus; that terminus is restored from the germline J gene. This sample also contains other DNA sequences that code for the same CDR3. The chain has TRBV19 and TRBJ2-2; 9 nucleotides align to TRBD1. The V gene's germline CDR1 is FNHDT and CDR2 SITEND (reference sequence). Losses at the gene ends were 5 bases for V and 4 bases for J; bases not matched to a gene: 3. The CDR3 runs 14 residues. The sequenced CDR3 bases are TGTGCCAGCAGCGACAGGGGGAGCACCGGG. Translating gives CASSDRGSTG. The full-length CDR3 reads as CASSDRGSTGQLYF. Based on the CDR3 plus reference TRBV19 and TRBJ2-2, the full variable domain is GGIITQTPKFLIGQEGQKLTLKCQQNFNHDTMYWYRQDSGKGLRLIYYSITENDLQKGDLSEGYDASREKKSSFSLTVTSAQKNEMAVFLCASSDRGSTGQLYFGEGSKLTVL.

A remark on this clone: The germline and genes are mouse ones. With the read ending 4 residues before the CDR3 end, the germline J gene is used to fill in that end. This sequence joins TRBV13-3 and TRBJ2-2; 10 bases are shared with TRBD2. The CDR3 runs 15 residues. CDR1 and CDR2 (germline): NNHDY, SYVADS. Germline trimming cut 3 bases from V and 4 bases from J; bases unmatched to any gene: 3. The CDR3 spells CASSGLGGLTGQLYF. CDR3 DNA (partial): TGTGCCAGCAGTGGACTGGGGGGCCTCACCGGG.

With regard to this clone: Gene labels here are mouse ones. Coverage ceases 4 residues before the CDR3 finishes, and the germline J gene fills in the end. The chain is built from TRBV14 and TRBJ2-1, with 9 bases lining up with TRBD2. V trimming: 1 base; J trimming: 1 base; junction bases outside the gene matches: 0. CDR1 is SGHDT, CDR2 FRDEAV, per germline. The CDR3 sequence is 15 residues long. This CDR3 is CASSFTGGNYAEQFF. The CDR3 DNA, read in part, is TGTGCCAGCAGTTTCACTGGGGGGAACTATGCT. Full variable domain (outside the CDR3, taken from reference TRBV14 and TRBJ2-1): EAGVTQSPRYAVLQEGQAVSFWCDPISGHDTLYWYQQPRDQGPQLLVYFRDEAVIDNSQLPSDRFSAVRPKGTNSTLKIQSAKQGDTATYLCASSFTGGNYAEQFFGPGTRLTVL.

This clone was counted a few times. The gene symbols are mouse symbols. The read ends 4 residues shy of where the CDR3 ends; the end is completed using the germline J gene. The rearrangement links TRBV31 to TRBJ2-7; 8 bases are shared with TRBD1. Per germline, CDR1 GKSSPN and CDR2 SITVG. The CDR3 extends over 13 amino acids. The DNA read from the CDR3 is TGTGCCTGGAGTCGTCGACAGGGGTAT. This gives the protein CAWSRRQGY. The entire CDR3 protein reads CAWSRRQGYEQYF.

This clone was detected a few times. Genes and germline come from the mouse. The observed sequence ends 4 residues before the CDR3 terminus, with the missing tail filled in from the germline J gene. This same CDR3 is encoded by further DNA sequences in the sample. This chain connects TRBV13-1 to TRBJ1-2; D not certain. Germline V gene sequence: CDR1 NSHNY, CDR2 SYGAGN. V shed 0 bases and J shed 0 bases, with 6 bases lying between them. This CDR3 is 14 amino acids long. The CDR3 is CASSDGTPNSDYTF. The DNA read from the CDR3 is TGTGCCAGCAGTGATGGAACTCCAAACTCC.

This clone has a handful of counts. Mouse gene names apply. The sequenced part of the CDR3 DNA is TGTGCCAGCAGCCAAACAGGAGCCTCTTCCCAAGAC. Protein sequence: CASSQTGASSQD. The CDR3 in full is CASSQTGASSQDTQYF. The chain couples TRBV5 to TRBJ2-5, with D perhaps matching TRBD1 (5 bases). The read comes to an end 4 residues before the CDR3 does, leaving the germline J gene to fill in the end. V was shortened by 2 bases and J by 2 bases, with 14 bases between the two germline ends. Germline V gives CDR1 LGHNA, CDR2 YNLKQL (reference sequence). The CDR3 is 16 residues long.

This clone was picked up a small number of times. Any gene name here is a mouse gene name. The DNA ends 4 residues before the CDR3 does, and the rest of the CDR3 is filled in from the germline J gene. Additional DNA sequences in this sample encode the identical CDR3. This sequence joins TRBV19 and TRBJ2-5; TRBD1 is a possible D gene (6 bases). Germline CDR1 FNHDT, CDR2 SITEND (reference sequence). The CDR3 contains 13 residues. Trimming removed 3 bases at V and 3 bases at J, with 8 bases between. CDR3 DNA (partial): TGTGCCAGCAGTACGGGACAACAAGAC. Translation gives CASSTGQQD. From start to end, the CDR3 is CASSTGQQDTQYF.

As to this clone: Gene names and germline refer to mouse. Read sequence stops 4 residues before the CDR3 end, and the germline J gene provides the missing end. V gene TRBV19 combines with J gene TRBJ1-1; tentatively, D is TRBD1 (6 bases). The CDR3 has 15 amino acids. The V end was cut by 4 bases, the J end by 0 bases, with 13 bases between. Per the germline V gene, CDR1 is FNHDT and CDR2 is SITEND (reference sequence). Partial CDR3 DNA: TGTGCCAGCAGTCCTCTACAGGGTTCAAACACA. Amino acid sequence: CASSPLQGSNT. The CDR3 in its entirety is CASSPLQGSNTEVFF.

In the case of this clone: Genes and germline are mouse. The read comes to an end 4 residues before the CDR3 does, leaving the germline J gene to fill in the end. The chain links TRBV1 to TRBJ2-3; possible D gene TRBD1, 5 bases. This CDR3 comprises 16 residues. Germline V gene sequence: CDR1 NSQYPW, CDR2 LRSPGD (reference sequence). V gave up 1 base and J gave up 0 bases, with 11 bases separating them. CDR3 sequence: CTCSAARKGSAETLYF. The CDR3 bases that were read are TGCACCTGCAGTGCAGCAAGGAAGGGGAGTGCAGAA.

Only a few counts were recorded for this clone. Mouse gene names apply. The sequenced fragment ends 4 residues before the CDR3 boundary, so the rest is inferred from the germline J gene. The V and J genes are TRBV14 and TRBJ2-7; D is possibly TRBD1 (6 bases). CDR1 and CDR2 (germline): SGHDT, FRDEAV. The CDR3 is 12 amino acids. CDR3 in amino acids: CASSLTGYEQYF. Incomplete CDR3 DNA: TGTGCCAGCAGCCTTACAGGGTAT.

On this clone: Gene names denote mouse genes. The DNA read from the CDR3 is TGTGCCAGCGGTGAGATCTGGGGGACAAACACCGGG. As protein: CASGEIWGTNTG. The full-length CDR3 reads as CASGEIWGTNTGQLYF. J is TRBJ2-2 and V is TRBV13-2, with 7 bases that match TRBD2. Read data end 4 residues before the CDR3 end; the end is taken from the germline J gene. This CDR3 is 16 amino acids long. The J segment lost 0 bases and the V segment lost 2 bases, leaving 4 bases of the junction unmatched. Germline V gene sequence: CDR1 NNHNN, CDR2 SYGAGS (reference sequence).

This clone was seen more than once but under ten times. Genes and germline are mouse. The read falls 4 residues short of the CDR3 end, and the missing part is taken from the germline J gene. The chain has TRBV3 and TRBJ2-5, with D possibly TRBD2 on 6 matching bases. The CDR3 has 16 amino acids. Germline V CDR1 and CDR2: SNHLY, FYNGKV (reference sequence). CDR3 region: CASSLALGKKLDTQYF. The covered CDR3 bases are TGTGCCAGCAGCTTAGCGCTGGGGAAGAAGTTGGAC.

On this clone: Gene labels here are mouse ones. The read ends 4 residues before the CDR3 terminus; that terminus is restored from the germline J gene. V is TRBV17 and J is TRBJ2-2; 9 bases line up with TRBD2. Germline CDR1 MNHDT, CDR2 YYDKIL. The CDR3 extends over 15 amino acids. V was pared by 4 bases and J by 4 bases, with 4 bases of the junction left unmatched. CDR3 residues: CASSTGGVGTGQLYF. The sequenced part of the CDR3 DNA is TGTGCTAGCAGTACTGGGGGGGTAGGCACCGGG.

Regarding this clone: These gene names are mouse names. The read comes to an end 4 residues before the CDR3 does, leaving the germline J gene to fill in the end. This rearrangement joins TRBV4 to TRBJ2-1, with 8 bases matching TRBD2. The V gene's germline CDR1 is LGHDT and CDR2 YNNKQL (reference sequence). The CDR3 runs 14 residues. Trimming removed 8 bases from V and 5 bases from J; junction bases left unmatched: 8. The CDR3 reads CASHLLGGHAEQFF. The sequenced part of the CDR3 DNA is TGTGCCAGCCACCTCCTGGGGGGCCATGCT.

To note about this clone: Mouse germline and gene names are used. The read ends 4 residues shy of where the CDR3 ends; the end is completed using the germline J gene. V is TRBV19 and J is TRBJ1-2, with unresolved D. Germline CDR1 reads FNHDT; CDR2 reads SITEND (reference sequence). Trimming removed 6 bases from V and 0 bases from J, with 9 bases in between. This CDR3 is built from 13 residues. CDR3 DNA (partial): TGTGCCAGCAAAGACAAAGCAAACTCC. This encodes CASKDKANS. The CDR3 as a whole reads CASKDKANSDYTF.

This clone occurred a few times. Any gene name here is a mouse gene name. The observed sequence ends 4 residues before the CDR3 terminus, with the missing tail filled in from the germline J gene. J is TRBJ2-7 and V is TRBV1, with TRBD2 identical over 7 bases. The CDR3 runs to 13 residues. Germline CDR1 NSQYPW, CDR2 LRSPGD (reference sequence). The CDR3 spells CTCSADLGDEQYF. CDR3 bases read: TGCACCTGCAGTGCAGATCTGGGGGAT.